A single sample gave rise to the 5 T cell receptor beta chains below, sequenced in a study of blood T cell repertoires in COVID-19. Only in-frame clones appear in the TCRdb table, and some are missing; sequencing was by immunoSEQ multiplex PCR. The repertoire holds 350,000 or so clones, with 80% to 90% as singletons. Sequenced material: peripheral blood. The receptors derive from a man aged 25-40 years with active or convalescent COVID-19.

The chain uses TRBV7-2 and TRBJ1-5; 8 nucleotides line up with TRBD1. The CDR3 runs to 15 residues. Trimming removed 5 bases from V and 7 bases from J; junction bases left unmatched: 10. Per germline, CDR1 SGHTA and CDR2 FQGNSA. The DNA of the CDR3 is TGTGCCAGCAGCCTGACCGGACAGGGATGGCAGCCCCAGCATTTT. Translating it yields CASSLTGQGWQPQHF.

The V and J genes are TRBV28 and TRBJ2-1; 7 nucleotides line up with TRBD2. This CDR3 contains 16 residues. The germline CDR1 and CDR2 sequences are MDHEN and SYDVKM. With V trimmed by 1 base and J by 4 bases, 7 bases remained unmatched. The CDR3 DNA follows: TGTGCCAGCAGTTTATCAAGCGGGACTCGGTACAATGAGCAGTTCTTC. This encodes CASSLSSGTRYNEQFF.

This clone was detected only once. The chain joins TRBV28 to TRBJ2-5; tentatively, D is TRBD1 (7 bases). CDR1 and CDR2 from the germline V gene are MDHEN and SYDVKM. The CDR3 extends over 14 amino acids. V dropped 6 bases and J dropped 4 bases, with 15 bases sitting between them. CDR3 in DNA: TGTGCCAGCAGCTCAGGGGGAGGTGGAGAGACCCAGTACTTC. It encodes CASSSGGGGETQYF.

The V gene is TRBV14, the J gene TRBJ2-7, with unresolved D. V was shortened by 0 bases and J by 2 bases, with 14 bases between the two germline ends. Germline V gene data show CDR1 as SGHDN and CDR2 as FVKESK. This CDR3 has 16 residues. CDR3 in DNA: TGTGCCAGCAGCCAAGATCGTGGCAGGCCCACCTACGAGCAGTACTTC. This translates into CASSQDRGRPTYEQYF.

This chain uses TRBV30 with TRBJ1-1; D is perhaps TRBD1 (5 bases). The germline V gene encodes CDR1 GTSNPN and CDR2 SVGIG (reference sequence). The CDR3 has 12 residues. V lost 0 bases, J lost 5 bases, and 7 bases lay in between. The CDR3 nucleotides read TGTGCCTGGAGTGTAAGGGGTACTGAAGCTTTCTTT. As protein: CAWSVRGTEAFF.